This T cell receptor beta chain comes out of a study of blood T cell repertoires in COVID-19. Study context: Samples came from the United States, Italy and Spain, spanning acute and convalescent COVID-19. T cells, B-cell-depleted T cells, or PBMCs provided the cDNA or gDNA that served as material.

The germline V gene has CDR1 SEHNR and CDR2 FQNEAQ (reference sequence). CDR3 length: 16 residues. V lost 10 bases to trimming and J lost 1 base, with 22 bases between them. As handled by the study authors: Amplification of reference gene primers provided the estimated nucleated cell counts. Measured with immunoSEQ multiplex PCR; TCRdb has only the in-frame clones, and not every one. V and J calls and clone size are copied from that table; D and trimming were computed from the DNA. The table has roughly 250,000 clones, about 90% seen once. The source is a man aged 55 to 69 who had recovered from COVID-19. This chain joins TRBV7-9 and TRBJ1-1; D may be TRBD1 (6 bases). Sequencing was carried out using peripheral blood. CDR3 nucleotides: TGTGCCATCCCTCGGGGTAGGGGACACCAGAACACTGAAGCTTTCTTT. Translation gives CAIPRGRGHQNTEAFF.